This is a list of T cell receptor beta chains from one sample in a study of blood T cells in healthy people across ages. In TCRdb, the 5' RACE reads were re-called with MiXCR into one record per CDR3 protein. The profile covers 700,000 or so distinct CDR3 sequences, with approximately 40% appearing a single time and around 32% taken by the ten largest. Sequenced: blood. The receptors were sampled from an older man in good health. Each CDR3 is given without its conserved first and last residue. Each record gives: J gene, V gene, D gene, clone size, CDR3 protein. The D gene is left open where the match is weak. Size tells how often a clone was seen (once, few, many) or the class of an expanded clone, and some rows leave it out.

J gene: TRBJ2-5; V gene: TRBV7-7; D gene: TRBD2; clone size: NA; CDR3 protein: ASSHTSGQETQY
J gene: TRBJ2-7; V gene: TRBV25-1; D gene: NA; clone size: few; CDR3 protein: ASSGGFEQY
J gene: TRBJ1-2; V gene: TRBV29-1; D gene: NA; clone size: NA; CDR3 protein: SVGTVGGSNYGYT
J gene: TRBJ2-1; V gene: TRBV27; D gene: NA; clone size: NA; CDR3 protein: ASSFMPREYNEQF
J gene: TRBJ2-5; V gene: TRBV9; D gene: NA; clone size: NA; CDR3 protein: ASSVGAENYNEQY
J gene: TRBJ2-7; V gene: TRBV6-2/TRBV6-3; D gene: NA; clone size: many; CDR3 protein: ASSETVYYEQY
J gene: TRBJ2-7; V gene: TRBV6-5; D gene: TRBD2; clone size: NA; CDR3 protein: ATSMAGGDEQY
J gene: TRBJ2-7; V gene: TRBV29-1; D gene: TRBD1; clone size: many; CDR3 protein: SVLGTGDYEQY
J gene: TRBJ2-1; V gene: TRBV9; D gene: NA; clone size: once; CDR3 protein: ASSVVGLPDGKEQF
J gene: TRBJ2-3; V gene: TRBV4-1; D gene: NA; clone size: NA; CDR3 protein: ASSQDRIPTQY
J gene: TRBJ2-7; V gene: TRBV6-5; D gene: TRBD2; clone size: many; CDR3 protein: ASKGLAGSPPSEQY
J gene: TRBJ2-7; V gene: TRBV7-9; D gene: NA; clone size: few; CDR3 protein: ASSLQGREAYEQY
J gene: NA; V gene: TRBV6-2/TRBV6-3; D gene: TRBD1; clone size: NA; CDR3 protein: ASSGTALYEQY
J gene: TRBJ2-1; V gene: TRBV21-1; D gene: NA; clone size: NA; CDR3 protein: ASIIQGSSYNEQF
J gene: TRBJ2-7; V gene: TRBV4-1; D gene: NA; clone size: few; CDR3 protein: ASSQEPGHYEQY
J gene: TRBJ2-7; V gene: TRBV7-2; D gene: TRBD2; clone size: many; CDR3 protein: ASSPQLAGGDEQY
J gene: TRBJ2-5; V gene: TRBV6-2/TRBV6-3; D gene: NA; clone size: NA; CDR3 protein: ASHTGSETQY
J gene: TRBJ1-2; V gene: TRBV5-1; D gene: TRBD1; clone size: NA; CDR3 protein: ASSLWDSDNGYT
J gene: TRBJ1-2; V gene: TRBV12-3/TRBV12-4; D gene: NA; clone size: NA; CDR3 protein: ASSYPSTANYGYT
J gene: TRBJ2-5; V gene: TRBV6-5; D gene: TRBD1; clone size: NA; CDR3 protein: ASSYSGRGQVETQY
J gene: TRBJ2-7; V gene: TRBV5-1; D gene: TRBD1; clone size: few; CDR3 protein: ASSLGDRVTYEQY
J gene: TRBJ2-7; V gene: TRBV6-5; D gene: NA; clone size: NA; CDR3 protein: ASSRAASYEQY
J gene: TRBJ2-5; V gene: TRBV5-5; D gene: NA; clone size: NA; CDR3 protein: ASSSKGYLQETQY
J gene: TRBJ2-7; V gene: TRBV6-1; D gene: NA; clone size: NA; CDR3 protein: ASRGVGQSYEQY
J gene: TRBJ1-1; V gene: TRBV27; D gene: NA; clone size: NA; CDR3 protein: ASSFRGRNTEAF
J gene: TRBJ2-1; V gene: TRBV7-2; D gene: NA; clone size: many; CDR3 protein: ASSLVGLYNEQF
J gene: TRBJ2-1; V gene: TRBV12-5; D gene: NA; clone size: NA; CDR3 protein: ASGTGASYNEQF
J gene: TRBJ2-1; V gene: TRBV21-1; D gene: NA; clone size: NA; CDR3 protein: ASRKQAPGETQF
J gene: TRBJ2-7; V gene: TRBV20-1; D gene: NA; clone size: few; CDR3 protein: SARDRAGLTYEQY
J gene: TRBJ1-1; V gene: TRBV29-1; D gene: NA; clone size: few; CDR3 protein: SVQQMNTEAF
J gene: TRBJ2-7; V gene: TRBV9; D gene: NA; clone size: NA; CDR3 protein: ASSASRDTLQY
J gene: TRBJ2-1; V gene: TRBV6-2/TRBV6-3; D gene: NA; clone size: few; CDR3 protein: ASSYSRAEQF
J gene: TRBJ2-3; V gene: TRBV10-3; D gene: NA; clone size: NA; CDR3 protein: ATSEKGTDTQY
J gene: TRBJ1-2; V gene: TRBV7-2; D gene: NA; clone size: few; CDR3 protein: ASSLRGVYGYT
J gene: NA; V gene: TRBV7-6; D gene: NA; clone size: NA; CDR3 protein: ASRPGLATYEQY
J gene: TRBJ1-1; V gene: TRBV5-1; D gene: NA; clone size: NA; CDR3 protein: ASSLLGRGTEAF
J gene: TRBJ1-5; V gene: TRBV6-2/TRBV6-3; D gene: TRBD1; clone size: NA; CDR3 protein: ASSRTGFGDQPQH
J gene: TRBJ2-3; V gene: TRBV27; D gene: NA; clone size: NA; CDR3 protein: AGRASASTDTQY
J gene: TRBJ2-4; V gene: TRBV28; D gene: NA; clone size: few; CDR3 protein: ASSFGRDIQY
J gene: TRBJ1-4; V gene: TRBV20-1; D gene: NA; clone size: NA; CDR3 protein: SATQGSEKLF
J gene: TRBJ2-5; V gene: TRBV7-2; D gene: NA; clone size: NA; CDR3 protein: ASSPHYGSREETQY
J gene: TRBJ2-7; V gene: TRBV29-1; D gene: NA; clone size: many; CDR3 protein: SVEAGSLEQY
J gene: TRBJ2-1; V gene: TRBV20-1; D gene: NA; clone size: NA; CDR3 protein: SALRDGRLDEQF
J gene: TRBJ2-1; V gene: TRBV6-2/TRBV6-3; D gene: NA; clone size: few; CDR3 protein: ASSWGRDNEQF
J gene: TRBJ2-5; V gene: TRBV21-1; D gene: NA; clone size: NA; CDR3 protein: ASKAREETQY
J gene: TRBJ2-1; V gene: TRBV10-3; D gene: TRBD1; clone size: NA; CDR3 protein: AISESTTGGYNEQF
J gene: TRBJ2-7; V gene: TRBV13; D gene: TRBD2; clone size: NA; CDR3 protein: ASSSRLAGGLEQY
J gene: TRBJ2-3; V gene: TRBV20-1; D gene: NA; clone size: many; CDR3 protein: SASREDTQY
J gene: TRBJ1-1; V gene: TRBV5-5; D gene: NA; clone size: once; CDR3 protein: ASSFPNTKAF
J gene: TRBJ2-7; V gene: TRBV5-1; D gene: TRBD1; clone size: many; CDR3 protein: ASSLSGTASYEQY
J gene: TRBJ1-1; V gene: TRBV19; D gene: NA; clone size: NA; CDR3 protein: ASSIGQGRMNTEAF
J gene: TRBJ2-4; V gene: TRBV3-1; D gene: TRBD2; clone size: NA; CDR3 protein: ASSQFLGTSVKNIQY
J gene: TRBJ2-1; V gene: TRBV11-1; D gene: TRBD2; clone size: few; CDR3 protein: ASSRLAGDKEQF
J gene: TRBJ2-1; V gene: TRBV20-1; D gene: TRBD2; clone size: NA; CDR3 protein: SARSDRGSSYNEQF
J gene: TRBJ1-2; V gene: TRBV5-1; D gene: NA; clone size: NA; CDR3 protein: ASSLDGGLGYT
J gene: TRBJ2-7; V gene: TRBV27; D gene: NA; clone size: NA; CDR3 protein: ASSLAGGVLFSYEQY
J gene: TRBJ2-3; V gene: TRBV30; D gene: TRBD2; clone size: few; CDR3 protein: AWAGGSTDTQY
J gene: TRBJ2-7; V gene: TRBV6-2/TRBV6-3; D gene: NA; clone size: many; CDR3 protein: ASSQGFLEQY
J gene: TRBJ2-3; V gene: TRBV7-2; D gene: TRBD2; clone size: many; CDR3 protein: ASSSPGLAGVPDTQY